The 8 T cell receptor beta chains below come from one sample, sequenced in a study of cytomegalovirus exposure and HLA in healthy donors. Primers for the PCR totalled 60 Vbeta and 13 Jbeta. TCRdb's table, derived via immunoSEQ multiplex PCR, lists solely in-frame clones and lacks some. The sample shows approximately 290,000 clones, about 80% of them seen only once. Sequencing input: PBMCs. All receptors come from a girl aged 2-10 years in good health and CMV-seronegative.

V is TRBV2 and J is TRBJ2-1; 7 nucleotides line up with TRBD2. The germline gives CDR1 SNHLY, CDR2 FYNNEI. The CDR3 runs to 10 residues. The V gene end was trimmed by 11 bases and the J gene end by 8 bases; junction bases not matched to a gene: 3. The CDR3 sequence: CALGRDEQFF. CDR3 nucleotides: TGTGCCCTGGGGAGGGATGAGCAGTTCTTC.

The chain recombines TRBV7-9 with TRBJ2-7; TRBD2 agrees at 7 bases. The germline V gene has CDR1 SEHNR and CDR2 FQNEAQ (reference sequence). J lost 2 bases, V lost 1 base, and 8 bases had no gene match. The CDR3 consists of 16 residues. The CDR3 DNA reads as TGTGCCAGCAGCTTAGAGGGTAGCGGGTCCACCTACGAGCAGTACTTC. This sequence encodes CASSLEGSGSTYEQYF.

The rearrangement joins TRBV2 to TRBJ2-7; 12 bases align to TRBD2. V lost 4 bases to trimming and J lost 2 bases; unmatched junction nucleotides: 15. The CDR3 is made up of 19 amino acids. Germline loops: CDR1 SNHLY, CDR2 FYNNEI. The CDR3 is CASSGGGTSGPWGTYEQYF. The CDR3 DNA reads TGTGCCAGCAGTGGAGGGGGGACTAGCGGGCCATGGGGGACCTACGAGCAGTACTTC.

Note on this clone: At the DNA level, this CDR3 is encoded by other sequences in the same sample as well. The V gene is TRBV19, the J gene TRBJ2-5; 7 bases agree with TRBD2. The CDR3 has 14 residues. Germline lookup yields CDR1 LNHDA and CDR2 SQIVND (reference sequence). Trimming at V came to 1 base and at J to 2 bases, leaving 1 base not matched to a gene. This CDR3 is CASSIAGGQETQYF. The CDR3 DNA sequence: TGTGCCAGTAGTATAGCGGGGGGTCAAGAGACCCAGTACTTC.

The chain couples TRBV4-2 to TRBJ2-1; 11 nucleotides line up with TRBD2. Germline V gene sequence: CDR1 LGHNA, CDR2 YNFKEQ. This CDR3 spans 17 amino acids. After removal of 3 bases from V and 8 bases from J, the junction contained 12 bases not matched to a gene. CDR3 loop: CASSHLSGRAPNYEQFF. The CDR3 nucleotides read TGTGCCAGCAGCCACCTTAGCGGGAGGGCACCCAATTATGAGCAGTTCTTC.

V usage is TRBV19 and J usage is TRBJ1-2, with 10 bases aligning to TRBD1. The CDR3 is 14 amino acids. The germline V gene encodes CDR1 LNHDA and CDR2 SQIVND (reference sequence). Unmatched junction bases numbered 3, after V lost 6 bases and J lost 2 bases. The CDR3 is CASRGTGENYGYTF. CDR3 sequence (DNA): TGTGCCAGTAGAGGGACAGGGGAAAACTATGGCTACACCTTC.

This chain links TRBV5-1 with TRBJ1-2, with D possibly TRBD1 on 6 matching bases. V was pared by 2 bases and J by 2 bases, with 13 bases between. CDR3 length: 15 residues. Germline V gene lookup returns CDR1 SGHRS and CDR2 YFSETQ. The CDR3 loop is CASSLGVDRNYGYTF. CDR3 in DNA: TGCGCCAGCAGCTTAGGGGTGGACAGAAACTATGGCTACACCTTC.

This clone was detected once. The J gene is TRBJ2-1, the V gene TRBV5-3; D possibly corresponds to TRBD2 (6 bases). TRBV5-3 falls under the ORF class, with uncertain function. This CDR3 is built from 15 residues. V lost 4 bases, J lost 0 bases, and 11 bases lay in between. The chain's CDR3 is CARSLGGSSYNEQFF. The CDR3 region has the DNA TGTGCCAGAAGCCTAGGAGGGAGCTCCTACAATGAGCAGTTCTTC.